The sequence of this T cell receptor (beta chain) was determined in a study of T cell changes during pregnancy in multiple sclerosis (dated by TCRdb to between 2018 and 2020). Study-level background: The study examined how the T cell repertoire changed over the course of pregnancy in women with multiple sclerosis.

The library was built by means of the immunoSEQ multiplex PCR assay. TCRdb took over this immuneACCESS table, retaining in-frame rearrangements with V and J assigned. Such tables are incomplete; in checked studies, under half of the missing clones stem from an unresolved V gene, and the remainder is unexplained. This sample gives about 39,000 clones in total; more than 85% of them show up just once. Almost 2% of the sample is taken by the ten largest. As concerns this clone: What this receptor recognizes is not known. Base quality data are lacking; no much larger clone is found one base away.

V has 1 base trimmed and J has 5 bases trimmed; junction bases matching no gene number 0. From its cysteine to its phenylalanine, the CDR3 spans 13 amino acids. CDR3 DNA is the only sequence kept; it has 39 bases, read in frame from the first base. The germline V gene (reference sequence) yields GTSNPN for CDR1 and SVGIG for CDR2. The source was CD4+ T cells from peripheral blood mononuclear cells, collected after pregnancy. The chain employs TRBV30 and TRBJ1-5; TRBD1 matches 9 bases in the middle. This sequence was found in a female donor in good health, enrolled as a control in a pregnancy study. The DNA reads as follows: TGTGCCTGGAGTGGACAGGGGGATCAGCCCCAGCATTTT. Its protein is CAWSGQGDQPQHF.